This T cell receptor (beta chain) was sequenced for a study of early T cells in non-severe SARS-CoV-2 infection. On the study more broadly: Sequenced material consisted of bulk RNA (from unsorted whole blood), and chains were unpaired. Study-wide points: There was a bias toward anti-spike CD8 responses in VDJdb matching, which missed private and CD4 specificities.

The CDR3 spans 16 residues. The germline V gene encodes CDR1 LGHDT and CDR2 YNNKEL (reference sequence). The V segment lost 1 base and the J segment 0 bases; nucleotides outside the gene matches: 5. Attachment of unique molecular identifiers to individual cDNA molecules was performed. TCRdb recomputed calls from the 5' RACE reads with MiXCR, one row per CDR3 protein. The table has fewer than 55,000 distinct CDR3 sequences, 4% seen once. This clonotype occurred many times. Its specificity is unknown. The rearrangement links TRBV3-1 to TRBJ2-5; 7 positions agree with TRBD1. This receptor was obtained from an adult who was a healthcare worker with PCR-confirmed SARS-CoV-2 infection or an uninfected control (not recorded which). Sequencing was performed on whole blood. CDR3 in DNA: TGTGCCAGCAGCCAAGGCGTCACAGGGGACCAAGAGACCCAGTACTTC. Residues: CASSQGVTGDQETQYF.